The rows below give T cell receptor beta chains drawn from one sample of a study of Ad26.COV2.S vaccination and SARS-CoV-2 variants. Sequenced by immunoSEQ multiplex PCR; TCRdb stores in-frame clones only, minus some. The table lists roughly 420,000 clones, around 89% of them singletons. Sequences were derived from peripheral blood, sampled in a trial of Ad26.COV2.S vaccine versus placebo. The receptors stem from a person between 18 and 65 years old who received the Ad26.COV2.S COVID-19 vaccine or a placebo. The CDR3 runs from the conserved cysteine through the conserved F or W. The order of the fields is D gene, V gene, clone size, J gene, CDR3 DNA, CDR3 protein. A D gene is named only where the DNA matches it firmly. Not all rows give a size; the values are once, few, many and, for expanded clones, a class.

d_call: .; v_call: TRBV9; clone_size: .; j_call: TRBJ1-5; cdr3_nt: TGTGCCAGCAGCGTAGACCCGGGCCCAAACCCAAATCAGCCCCAGCATTTT; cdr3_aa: CASSVDPGPNPNQPQHF
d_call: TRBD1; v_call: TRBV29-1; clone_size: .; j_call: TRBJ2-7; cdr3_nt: TGCAGCGTTGAAGGACAGGGCGACGAGCAGTACTTC; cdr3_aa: CSVEGQGDEQYF
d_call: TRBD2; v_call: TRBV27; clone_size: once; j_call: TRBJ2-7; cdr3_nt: TGTGCCAGCAGCCATGGGGTAGCGGGGGCCTACGAGCAGTACTTC; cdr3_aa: CASSHGVAGAYEQYF
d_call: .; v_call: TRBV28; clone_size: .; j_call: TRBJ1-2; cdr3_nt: TGTGCCAGCAGTTCAAGATACGGAGGGGTCGGGGGCTACACCTTC; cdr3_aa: CASSSRYGGVGGYTF
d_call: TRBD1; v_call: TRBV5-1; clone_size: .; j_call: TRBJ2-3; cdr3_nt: TGCGCCAGCAGCTCAAGACAGGGGACAGATACGCAGTATTTT; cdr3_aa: CASSSRQGTDTQYF
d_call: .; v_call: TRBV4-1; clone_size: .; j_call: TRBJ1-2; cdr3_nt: TGCGCCAGCAGCCAAGAATCAGGGGCCGACTATGGCTACACCTTC; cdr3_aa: CASSQESGADYGYTF
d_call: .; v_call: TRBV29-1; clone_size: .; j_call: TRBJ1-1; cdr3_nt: TGCAGCGTTGAAGGGGCGGGTATGAACACTGAAGCTTTCTTT; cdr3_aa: CSVEGAGMNTEAFF
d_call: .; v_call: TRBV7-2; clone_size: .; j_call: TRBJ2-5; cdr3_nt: TGTGCCAGCAGCTTGTGGGGGTGGGAGACCCAGTACTTC; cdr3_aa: CASSLWGWETQYF
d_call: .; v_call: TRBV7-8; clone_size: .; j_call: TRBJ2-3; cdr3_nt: TGTGCCAGCAGGGGGTCCGGAGACAGACCTAGCACAGATACGCAGTATTTT; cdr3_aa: CASRGSGDRPSTDTQYF
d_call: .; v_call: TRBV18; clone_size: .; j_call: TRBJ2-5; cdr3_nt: TGTGCCAGCTCACCACTCACAGGGAGTCAAGAGACCCAGTACTTC; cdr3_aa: CASSPLTGSQETQYF
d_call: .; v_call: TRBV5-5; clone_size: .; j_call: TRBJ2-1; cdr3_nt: TGTGCCAGCAGCTTGGTTCAGGTTCTGGGGTGGGGCTTATCCTACAATGAGCAGTTCTTC; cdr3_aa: CASSLVQVLGWGLSYNEQFF
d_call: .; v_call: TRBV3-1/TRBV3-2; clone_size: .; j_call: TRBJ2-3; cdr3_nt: TGTGCCAGCAGCCAAGCGACTTGGGGTGAGTCAGATACGCAGTATTTT; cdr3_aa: CASSQATWGESDTQYF
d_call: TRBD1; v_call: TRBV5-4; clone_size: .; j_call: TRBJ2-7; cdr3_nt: TGTGCCAGCAGCACCACAGGGGCGTCGGCCTACGAGCAGTACTTC; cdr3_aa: CASSTTGASAYEQYF
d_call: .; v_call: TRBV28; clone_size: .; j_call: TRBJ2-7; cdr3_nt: TGTGCCAGCAGTTGGACGAGAAACGAGCAGTACTTC; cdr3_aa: CASSWTRNEQYF
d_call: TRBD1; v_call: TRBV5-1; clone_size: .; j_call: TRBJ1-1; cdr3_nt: TGCGCCAGCAGCTTGGCTCGACAGGGTATAATGAACACTGAAGCTTTCTTT; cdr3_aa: CASSLARQGIMNTEAFF
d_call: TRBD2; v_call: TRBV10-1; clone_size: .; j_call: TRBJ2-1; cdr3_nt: TGCGCCAGCAGCGGCCTAGCGGGAGATGAGCAGTTCTTC; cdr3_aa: CASSGLAGDEQFF
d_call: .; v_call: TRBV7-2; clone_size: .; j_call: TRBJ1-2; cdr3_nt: TGTGCCAGCAGCTTAGGCAGGGAAGAGTATGGCTACACCTTC; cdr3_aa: CASSLGREEYGYTF
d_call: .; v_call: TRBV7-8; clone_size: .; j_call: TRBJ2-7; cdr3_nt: TGTGCCAGCAGCGCCGACAGGCGCTCCTACGAGCAGTACTTC; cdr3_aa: CASSADRRSYEQYF
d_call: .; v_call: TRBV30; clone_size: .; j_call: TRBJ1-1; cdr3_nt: TGTGCCTGGATCGCACGGGAAAGGAACACTGAAGCTTTCTTT; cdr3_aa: CAWIARERNTEAFF
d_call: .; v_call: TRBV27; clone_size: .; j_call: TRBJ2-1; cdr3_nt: TGTGCCAGCAGTTTACAGGGGTCCTACAATGAGCAGTTCTTC; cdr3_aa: CASSLQGSYNEQFF
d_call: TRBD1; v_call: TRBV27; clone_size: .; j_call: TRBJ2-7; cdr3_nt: TGTGCCAGCAGTCGGGACAGTCTCACCTACGAGCAGTACTTC; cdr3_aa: CASSRDSLTYEQYF
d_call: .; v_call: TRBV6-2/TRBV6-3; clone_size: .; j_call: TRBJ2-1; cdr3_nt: TGTGCCAGCAGTTACTCGGGCTCCTTTGGAAAGGGGCGACGAGAGCAGTTCTTC; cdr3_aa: CASSYSGSFGKGRREQFF
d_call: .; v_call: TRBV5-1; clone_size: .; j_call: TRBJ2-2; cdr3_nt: TGCGCCAGCAGCTTGGGCCCTTACACCGGGGAGCTGTTTTTT; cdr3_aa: CASSLGPYTGELFF
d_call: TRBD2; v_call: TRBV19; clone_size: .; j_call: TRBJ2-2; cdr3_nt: TGTGCCAGTAGTACCTGGGGGGGACGCAACACCGGGGAGCTGTTTTTT; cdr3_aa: CASSTWGGRNTGELFF
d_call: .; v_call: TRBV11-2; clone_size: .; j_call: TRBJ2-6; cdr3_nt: TGTGCCAGCAGCGATAGCTCTGGGGCCAACGTCCTGACTTTC; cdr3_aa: CASSDSSGANVLTF